This TCR beta chain was sequenced during a study of T-cell reconstitution after alpha-beta-depleted transplantation in children. The CDR3 length is 15 residues. The V end was cut by 5 bases, the J end by 3 bases, with 16 bases between. The study, taken as a whole, reports: After transplant, at about two months, alpha-beta T cells were reportedly derived from several hundred expanded graft clones.

In regard to this clonotype: Antigen unknown.

Preparation of the TCRbeta library was carried out with unique molecular identifiers. TCRdb re-analysed the PCR reads in MiXCR, keeping a single row per CDR3 protein. The data contain about 980,000 distinct CDR3 sequences, under 30% of them singletons. The chain couples TRBV12-3 or TRBV12-4 to TRBJ2-5, with D maybe TRBD2 (6 bases). The sequencing used PBMCs, mostly from graft donor cells, collected 360 days after TCRalphabeta/CD19-depleted stem cell transplant. The source of this sequence is a boy in the first two years of life who had a stem cell transplant for SCID, so the T cells may come from the graft donor. The DNA for the CDR3 is TGTGCCAGCAGTCGCCTCGGGGTAGCGGAAGAGACCCAGTACTTC. Its protein product is CASSRLGVAEETQYF.